This T cell receptor beta chain was identified in a study of blood T cell repertoires in COVID-19. Clones were sequenced by immunoSEQ multiplex PCR, and TCRdb holds only the in-frame ones, with some missing. The sample carries about 15,000 clones, 85% to 90% recorded once. Per the germline V gene, CDR1 is SGHNT and CDR2 is YYREEE (reference sequence). The CDR3 is 15 residues long. The V and J ends lost 1 base and 6 bases, in that order; junction bases with no gene match: 6. The clonotype originates from a woman of 80 years or more with COVID-19, enrolled during active disease. The chain recombines TRBV5-4 with TRBJ2-1; 8 positions agree with TRBD2. Input material: peripheral blood. CDR3 sequence: CASSLNGGAGNEQFF. The DNA of the CDR3 is TGTGCCAGCAGCTTGAACGGGGGGGCGGGCAATGAGCAGTTCTTC. The whole variable domain, filled in from reference TRBV5-4 and TRBJ2-1, reads ETGVTQSPTHLIKTRGQQVTLRCSSQSGHNTVSWYQQALGQGPQFIFQYYREEENGRGNFPPRFSGLQFPNYSSELNVNALELDDSALYLCASSLNGGAGNEQFFGPGTRLTVL.